This T cell receptor (beta chain) was identified in a study of blood T cell repertoires in COVID-19. Concerning this clone itself: Other DNA sequences from this sample encode an identical CDR3 as well.

TCRdb keeps only in-frame clones here, not all; method: immunoSEQ multiplex PCR. The sample records about 11,000 clones, over 65% being singletons. The CDR3 has 14 residues. Trimming took 4 bases from V and 1 from J, leaving 10 bases between them. The germline V gene encodes CDR1 SGHTA and CDR2 FQGNSA. Input material: peripheral blood. The V gene is TRBV7-2, the J gene TRBJ1-1; D uncertain. This receptor was taken from a human donor in a cohort sampled during active COVID-19. As DNA, the CDR3 is TGTGCCAGCAGCTCGGAGGCGGGGAACACTGAAGCTTTCTTT. Translating it yields CASSSEAGNTEAFF. The full variable domain, completed using reference TRBV7-2 and TRBJ1-1, is GAGVSQSPSNKVTEKGKDVELRCDPISGHTALYWYRQSLGQGLEFLIYFQGNSAPDKSGLPSDRFSAERTGGSVSTLTIQRTQQEDSAVYLCASSSEAGNTEAFFGQGTRLTVV.